This T cell receptor (beta chain) originates from a study of tumor-infiltrating T cells and Merkel cell polyomavirus. Study context: The study examined CD8+ T cells specific for the Merkel cell polyomavirus KLL epitope. Median follow-up was about 2.8 years, ranging from about 1.1 to 6.0 years. Study-wide findings and caveats: MCC-specific survival improved with roughly 1.7-20% versus about 0-0.14% intratumoral KLL-specific T cells. Largely private KLL-specific TRB repertoires had one clonotype shared by two patients.

Every patient's tumor was robustly positive for Merkel cell polyomavirus Large T antigen on immunohistochemistry. The junction had 5 bases not matched to a gene; V was cut back by 0 bases and J by 5 bases. The CDR3 is 15 residues long. Looked up from germline, CDR1 is SGDLS and CDR2 is YYNGEE. Profiling relied on immunoSEQ multiplex PCR, and the TCRdb table lists in-frame clones only, not all of them. This table holds 20,000 to 30,000 clones, 70% to 90% found once. About this clone itself: The antigen is not known.

This chain links TRBV9 with TRBJ2-5, with TRBD1 matching 9 bases. This receptor was taken from a middle-aged man with Merkel cell carcinoma. The sample was lymph node tissue. The CDR3 reads CASSVAGQGGETQYF. CDR3 DNA sequence: TGTGCCAGCAGCGTAGCGGGACAGGGTGGGGAGACCCAGTACTTC.